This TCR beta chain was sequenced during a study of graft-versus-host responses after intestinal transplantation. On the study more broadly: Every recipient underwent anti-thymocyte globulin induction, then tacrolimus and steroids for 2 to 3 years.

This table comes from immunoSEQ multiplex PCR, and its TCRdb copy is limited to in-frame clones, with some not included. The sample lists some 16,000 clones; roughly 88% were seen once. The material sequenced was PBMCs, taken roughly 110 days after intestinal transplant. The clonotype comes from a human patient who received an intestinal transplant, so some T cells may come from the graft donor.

This chain's CDR3 is CASSPGVYTEAFF. In DNA form, the CDR3 reads TGTGCCAGCAGTCCCGGGGTGTACACTGAAGCTTTCTTT. The V gene is TRBV27, the J gene TRBJ1-1, with D hard to call. Germline V lookup: CDR1 MNHEY, CDR2 SMNVEV (reference sequence). V lost 5 bases to trimming and J lost 3 bases, with 10 bases between them. The CDR3 sequence is 13 residues long.